The 26 T cell receptor beta chains below come from one sample, sequenced in a study of T cells after yellow fever vaccination. TCRdb reanalysed the 5' RACE reads using MiXCR and keeps one entry per CDR3 protein. In the table there are a few hundred thousand distinct CDR3 sequences, about 9.9% of which are singletons. This material consisted of PBMCs, taken on the day of the first yellow fever vaccination. All receptors come from a man aged 18 to 35 who received the YFV17D yellow fever vaccine.

The chain employs TRBV6-1 and TRBJ2-5; TRBD2 might be the D (6 bases). With 1 base removed from V and 4 bases from J, the gap between germline ends came to 19 bases. The CDR3 totals 17 residues. CDR1 is MNHNS, CDR2 SASEGT, per germline. CDR3 DNA sequence: TGTGCCAGCAGTGAAGTGATCCTAGCGCCAGATGGAGAGACCCAGTACTTC. Its translation: CASSEVILAPDGETQYF.

J is TRBJ1-1 and V is TRBV6-1, with D perhaps TRBD1 (5 bases). The CDR3 totals 13 residues. Per the germline V gene, CDR1 is MNHNS and CDR2 is SASEGT. V lost 6 bases, J lost 2 bases, and 10 bases lay in between. In nucleotides, the CDR3 is TGTGCCAGCAGGGGGGAGGGAAACACTGAAGCTTTCTTT. It yields the protein CASRGEGNTEAFF.

There are a few counts of this clonotype. CDR3 DNA sequence: TGCGCCAGCAGCTTAGGACTGCCGAGGGGGACCTACGAGCAGTACTTC. Translation gives CASSLGLPRGTYEQYF. V is TRBV5-1 and J is TRBJ2-7; possibly TRBD1 for D (6 bases). Germline assignment: CDR1 SGHRS and CDR2 YFSETQ. V was cut by 2 bases and J by 2 bases, with 17 bases left in between. The CDR3 is 16 residues long.

This clonotype turned up a few times. The chain has TRBV6-2 or TRBV6-3 and TRBJ2-5; 9 positions match TRBD2. With 7 bases clipped from V and 2 bases from J, the junction kept 8 bases outside the gene matches. The germline gives CDR1 MNHEY, CDR2 SVGEGT. This CDR3 has 15 residues. CDR3 region: CASTGRAGGQETQYF. The CDR3 coding sequence is TGTGCCAGCACGGGGAGAGCGGGGGGACAAGAGACCCAGTACTTC.

The chain joins TRBV6-1 to TRBJ2-1, with D possibly being TRBD1 (6 bases). The V gene lost 6 bases and the J gene lost 5 bases, with 14 bases spanning the gap. The CDR3 is 14 residues long. In germline, CDR1 is MNHNS, CDR2 SASEGT. CDR3 coding DNA: TGTGCCAGCAGAGTAGGGACACAGAACAATGAGCAGTTCTTC. This gives the protein CASRVGTQNNEQFF.

This chain links TRBV7-9 with TRBJ2-3, with a tentative D call TRBD1 (6 bases). Trimming shortened V by 8 bases and J by 0 bases, and 21 bases separated the two germline ends. Germline CDR1 and CDR2: SEHNR and FQNEAQ (reference sequence). The CDR3 contains 17 residues. The CDR3 is CASLPGANTESTDTQYF. The DNA of the CDR3 is TGTGCCAGCCTACCAGGGGCCAATACTGAAAGCACAGATACGCAGTATTTT. Full variable domain (rest looked up from reference TRBV7-9 and TRBJ2-3): DTGVSQNPRHKITKRGQNVTFRCDPISEHNRLYWYRQTLGQGPEFLTYFQNEAQLEKSRLLSDRFSAERPKGSFSTLEIQRTEQGDSAMYLCASLPGANTESTDTQYFGPGTRLTVL.

V is TRBV2 and J is TRBJ2-7; a possible D gene is TRBD2 (6 bases). The CDR3 is 12 residues long. V was clipped by 5 bases and J by 7 bases, with 12 bases between them. Germline V gives CDR1 SNHLY, CDR2 FYNNEI. CDR3 region: CASSKTGGEQYV. The CDR3 coding sequence is TGTGCCAGCAGTAAAACAGGAGGGGAGCAGTACGTC.

CDR3 in amino acids: CASSLQAGTEAFF. Here the CDR3 DNA reads TGTGCCAGCAGCCTTCAAGCGGGCACTGAAGCTTTCTTT. The chain recombines TRBV2 with TRBJ1-1; D gene unclear. This CDR3 spans 13 amino acids. Germline V gene lookup returns CDR1 SNHLY and CDR2 FYNNEI. V lost 6 bases, J lost 4 bases, and 12 bases lay in between.

The V call is TRBV18, the J call TRBJ1-1; D not resolved. With 0 bases removed from V and 0 bases from J, the gap between germline ends came to 11 bases. This CDR3 is built from 16 residues. Germline V gene sequence: CDR1 KGHSH, CDR2 LQKENI. Here the CDR3 reads CASSPPTGRMNTEAFF. DNA for the CDR3: TGTGCCAGCTCACCACCTACGGGCCGCATGAACACTGAAGCTTTCTTT.

This clonotype has at least ten counts. At one of its ends the junction is not consistent with the germline gene, which may arise from a read error. The V call is TRBV5-1, the J call TRBJ2-3; D unclear. The V gene's germline CDR1 is SGHRS and CDR2 YFSETQ. The CDR3 extends over 12 amino acids. CDR3 sequence: CASSLALDTQYF. The CDR3 nucleotides read TGTGCCAGCAGCTTAGCTTTGGATACGCAGTATTTT. Using reference TRBV5-1 and TRBJ2-3 for the parts outside the CDR3, the full variable domain is KAGVTQTPRYLIKTRGQQVTLSCSPISGHRSVSWYQQTPGQGLQFLFEYFSETQRNKGNFPGRFSGRQFSNSRSEMNVSTLELGDSALYLCASSLALDTQYFGPGTRLTVL.

This clonotype has only a few counts. The V call is TRBV11-1, the J call TRBJ1-3, with D perhaps TRBD1 (6 bases). Looked up from germline, CDR1 is SGHAT and CDR2 is FQDESV (reference sequence). The CDR3 totals 14 residues. Trimming stripped 2 bases from V and 4 bases from J, with 9 bases between. In DNA, the CDR3 is TGTGCCAGCAGCTTATCAGGGGACGGAAACACCATATATTTT. Its translation is CASSLSGDGNTIYF.

This clonotype has just a few counts. J is TRBJ2-7 and V is TRBV20-1, with unresolved D. Germline values: CDR1 DFQATT, CDR2 SNEGSKA (reference sequence). V lost 3 bases and J lost 2, with 8 bases in between. CDR3 length: 12 amino acids. In DNA, the CDR3 is TGCAGTGCTAGTATGCAGGCCTACGAGCAGTACTTC. As protein: CSASMQAYEQYF.

The chain combines TRBV11-2 with TRBJ2-5, with 11 bases lining up with TRBD2. Looked up from germline, CDR1 is SGHAT and CDR2 is FQNNGV. The CDR3 contains 17 residues. The J segment lost 6 bases and the V segment lost 5 bases, leaving 14 bases of the junction unmatched. The CDR3 spells CASSPTGLAGPQKTQYF. The DNA for the CDR3 is TGTGCCAGCAGCCCCACCGGACTAGCGGGCCCCCAGAAGACCCAGTACTTC.

This chain joins TRBV5-5 and TRBJ2-7; D remains unclear. This CDR3 has 12 amino acids. The germline gives CDR1 SGHKS, CDR2 YYEKEE (reference sequence). Trimming cost V 4 bases and J 6 bases, with 11 bases left between them. The chain's CDR3 is CASSRVVGEQYF. For the CDR3, the DNA is TGTGCCAGCAGCCGGGTTGTAGGCGAGCAGTACTTC. The full variable domain, completed using reference TRBV5-5 and TRBJ2-7, is DAGVTQSPTHLIKTRGQQVTLRCSPISGHKSVSWYQQVLGQGPQFIFQYYEKEERGRGNFPDRFSARQFPNYSSELNVNALLLGDSALYLCASSRVVGEQYFGPGTRLTVT.

This clonotype was detected a few times. V is TRBV5-6 and J is TRBJ2-7; D unresolved. This CDR3 region has 15 residues. The germline V gene encodes CDR1 SGHDT and CDR2 YYEEEE. Trimming removed 0 bases at V and 3 bases at J, with 13 bases between. The CDR3 DNA follows: TGTGCCAGCAGCTTGGCGTACAGCGTTTACTACGAGCAGTACTTC. Its translation: CASSLAYSVYYEQYF. Based on the CDR3 plus reference TRBV5-6 and TRBJ2-7, the full variable domain is DAGVTQSPTHLIKTRGQQVTLRCSPKSGHDTVSWYQQALGQGPQFIFQYYEEEERQRGNFPDRFSGHQFPNYSSELNVNALLLGDSALYLCASSLAYSVYYEQYFGPGTRLTVT.

V gene TRBV18 combines with J gene TRBJ2-5; 7 bases line up with TRBD2. Germline CDR1 and CDR2: KGHSH and LQKENI. The CDR3 consists of 15 residues. J gave up 1 base and V 4 bases, and 6 bases lay outside the gene matches. Here the CDR3 reads CASSRASGTQETQYF. The CDR3 DNA reads TGTGCCAGCTCACGGGCTAGCGGAACCCAAGAGACCCAGTACTTC. Using reference TRBV18 and TRBJ2-5 for the parts outside the CDR3, the full variable domain is NAGVMQNPRHLVRRRGQEARLRCSPMKGHSHVYWYRQLPEEGLKFMVYLQKENIIDESGMPKERFSAEFPKEGPSILRIQQVVRGDSAAYFCASSRASGTQETQYFGPGTRLLVL.

In this sample, this clonotype turned up a few times. V and J are TRBV6-2 or TRBV6-3 and TRBJ2-2; a weak D match, TRBD2 (5 bases). Trimming cost V 0 bases and J 6 bases, with 17 bases left between them. The germline V gene encodes CDR1 MNHEY and CDR2 SVGEGT. The CDR3 contains 17 residues. The CDR3 loop reads CASSYSLPEGSAGELFF. For the CDR3, the DNA is TGTGCCAGCAGTTACTCGCTCCCCGAGGGTAGCGCCGGGGAGCTGTTTTTT.

The rearrangement joins TRBV2 to TRBJ1-2, with D possibly matching TRBD1 (6 bases). The CDR3 contains 14 residues. Germline loops: CDR1 SNHLY, CDR2 FYNNEI. V was cut by 4 bases and J by 4 bases, with 13 bases left in between. The CDR3 region has the DNA TGTGCCAGCAGTGTCGTGGGGGGGGCCTATGGCTACACCTTC. It translates to CASSVVGGAYGYTF. The whole variable domain, filled in from reference TRBV2 and TRBJ1-2, reads EPEVTQTPSHQVTQMGQEVILRCVPISNHLYFYWYRQILGQKVEFLVSFYNNEISEKSEIFDDQFSVERPDGSNFTLKIRSTKLEDSAMYFCASSVVGGAYGYTFGSGTRLTVV.

This clonotype turned up a few times. V is TRBV5-1 and J is TRBJ1-4; 10 bases match TRBD1. Per germline, CDR1 SGHRS and CDR2 YFSETQ. This CDR3 has 15 residues. Losses at the gene ends were 0 bases for V and 6 bases for J; bases not matched to a gene: 2. The CDR3 DNA reads TGCGCCAGCAGCTTGGACGGACAGGGGGATGAAAAACTGTTTTTT. It encodes CASSLDGQGDEKLFF.

This clonotype came up a few times. This sequence joins TRBV20-1 and TRBJ2-7; 7 nucleotides match TRBD1. The ends lost 1 base at V and 7 bases at J; junction bases unmatched: 7. The CDR3 sequence is 13 residues long. Per germline, CDR1 DFQATT and CDR2 SNEGSKA (reference sequence). The CDR3 DNA reads as TGCAGTGCTAGAGGAGAGGGGGCGGTTGAGCAGTACGTC. Protein sequence: CSARGEGAVEQYV.

The chain recombines TRBV3-1 with TRBJ2-7; a possible D gene is TRBD1 (5 bases). Per germline, CDR1 LGHDT and CDR2 YNNKEL (reference sequence). The CDR3 extends over 14 amino acids. The V end was cut by 2 bases, the J end by 1 base, with 9 bases between. The CDR3 region is CASSQNPGSYEQYF. The CDR3 nucleotides read TGTGCCAGCAGCCAAAATCCAGGGTCCTACGAGCAGTACTTC.

This clonotype was counted at least ten times. The CDR3 region has the DNA TGCGCCAGCAGGGCTAGCGGGGGGTCAATCCTTAGCTCCTACAATGAGCAGTTCTTC. Translation gives CASRASGGSILSSYNEQFF. The chain has TRBV5-1 and TRBJ2-1, with 11 bases lining up with TRBD2. The V and J ends lost 5 bases and 0 bases, in that order; junction bases with no gene match: 13. CDR1 and CDR2 from the germline V gene are SGHRS and YFSETQ. CDR3 length: 19 residues.

This clonotype was seen a few times. The chain is built from TRBV24-1 and TRBJ2-3; D is perhaps TRBD1 (6 bases). The CDR3 length is 14 residues. Per the germline V gene, CDR1 is KGHDR and CDR2 is SFDVKD. Trimming took 9 bases from V and 0 from J, leaving 12 bases between them. This chain's CDR3 is CATCYRDSTDTQYF. The CDR3 DNA reads TGTGCCACCTGTTACAGGGACAGCACAGATACGCAGTATTTT.

Notes on this clonotype: A much larger clone sits a single nucleotide away, making a read error possible. The chain carries TRBV12-3 or TRBV12-4 and TRBJ2-1; D is unresolved. V was clipped by 5 bases and J by 9 bases, with 11 bases between them. The CDR3 length is 12 residues. The CDR3 nucleotides are TGTGCCAGCAGTGGAATAGCATTTGAGCAGTTCTTC. Translated: CASSGIAFEQFF.

This clonotype was observed many times. The chain employs TRBV12-3 or TRBV12-4 and TRBJ2-1; D is ambiguous. V dropped 2 bases and J dropped 5 bases, with 7 bases sitting between them. The CDR3 runs 13 residues. The CDR3: CASSLTRDNEQFF. CDR3 bases: TGTGCCAGCAGTTTAACCCGAGACAATGAGCAGTTCTTC.

The chain has TRBV6-5 and TRBJ2-7; 9 nucleotides align to TRBD1. The CDR3 is made up of 14 amino acids. Trimming took 2 bases from V and 2 from J; bases not matched to a gene: 1. CDR1 and CDR2 from the germline V gene are MNHEY and SVGAGI. Here the CDR3 reads CASSYRQGAYEQYF. CDR3 nucleotide sequence: TGTGCCAGCAGTTACCGACAGGGGGCCTACGAGCAGTACTTC.